These T cell receptor beta chains were read from a single sample in a study of T cells after posttransplantation cyclophosphamide. Profiled with immunoSEQ multiplex PCR; TCRdb holds only in-frame clones, not every one. Of around 3,900 clones in the sample, about 83% were seen once. Source: CD4+ T cells sorted from blood, taken almost 250 days after a stem cell transplant with posttransplant cyclophosphamide. All receptors derive from a male patient younger than 45 who received an allogeneic stem cell transplant from a related donor, was CMV-positive, and had no GVHD. Some T cells may be transferred from the graft donor. Each CDR3 is given with its conserved first and last residue. Each record gives: J gene, V gene, clone size, D gene, CDR3 DNA, CDR3 protein. D genes are given only for firm matches. The listing skips clone size in some rows; elsewhere it reads once, few, many or a size class.

j_call: TRBJ1-5; v_call: TRBV5-1; clone_size: .; d_call: .; cdr3_nt: TGCGCCAGCAGCTTGGGTTCGGGGGATCAGCCCCAGCATTTT; cdr3_aa: CASSLGSGDQPQHF
j_call: TRBJ2-3; v_call: TRBV7-8; clone_size: once; d_call: .; cdr3_nt: TGTGCCAGCAGCCCGAGGGGGGGGCGAGGCACAGATACGCAGTATTTT; cdr3_aa: CASSPRGGRGTDTQYF
j_call: TRBJ2-7; v_call: TRBV7-6; clone_size: .; d_call: .; cdr3_nt: TGTGCCAGCAGCCCAAGACAGAGCTCCTACGAGCAGTACTTC; cdr3_aa: CASSPRQSSYEQYF
j_call: TRBJ2-7; v_call: TRBV6-5; clone_size: .; d_call: TRBD1; cdr3_nt: TGTGCCAGCAGCATCCCAAAGGGGGCGTTCTACGAGCAGTACTTC; cdr3_aa: CASSIPKGAFYEQYF
j_call: TRBJ2-2; v_call: TRBV7-3; clone_size: .; d_call: TRBD2; cdr3_nt: TGTGCCAGCAGCCCGCTGGGGCTAGCGGGGACTAACACCGGGGAGCTGTTTTTT; cdr3_aa: CASSPLGLAGTNTGELFF
j_call: TRBJ1-2; v_call: TRBV30; clone_size: .; d_call: TRBD1; cdr3_nt: TGTGCACTAAGGGACAGGGGAACGAGAGGCTACACCTTC; cdr3_aa: CALRDRGTRGYTF
j_call: TRBJ2-2; v_call: TRBV19; clone_size: few; d_call: .; cdr3_nt: TGTGCCGGGGGAGGTGGCCACGGGGAGCTGTTTTTT; cdr3_aa: CAGGGGHGELFF
j_call: TRBJ2-1; v_call: TRBV5-4; clone_size: .; d_call: TRBD2; cdr3_nt: TGTGCCAGCAGCTTGCCACTAGCGGGCGCCAATGAGCAGTTCTTC; cdr3_aa: CASSLPLAGANEQFF
j_call: TRBJ2-7; v_call: TRBV5-1; clone_size: .; d_call: .; cdr3_nt: TGCGCCAGCGCCCTCACTAGCCCCTCTCTCGAGCAGTACTTC; cdr3_aa: CASALTSPSLEQYF
j_call: TRBJ2-7; v_call: TRBV4-2; clone_size: .; d_call: .; cdr3_nt: TGTGCCAGCAGCCAAGATCTAGCGACCGGCTACGAGCAGTACTTC; cdr3_aa: CASSQDLATGYEQYF
j_call: TRBJ2-7; v_call: TRBV27; clone_size: .; d_call: .; cdr3_nt: TGTGCCAGCAGTCCCATCGACAGTGGGGATAGGTACGAGCAGTACTTC; cdr3_aa: CASSPIDSGDRYEQYF
j_call: TRBJ2-7; v_call: TRBV10-3; clone_size: .; d_call: TRBD1; cdr3_nt: TGTGCCATCAGTGAGGGACAGGGGGACTCAGGCTACGAGCAGTACTTC; cdr3_aa: CAISEGQGDSGYEQYF
j_call: TRBJ1-1; v_call: TRBV7-3; clone_size: .; d_call: .; cdr3_nt: TGTGCCAGCTCCCGCGGGCCAGACACTGAAGCTTTCTTT; cdr3_aa: CASSRGPDTEAFF
j_call: TRBJ2-1; v_call: TRBV11-3; clone_size: .; d_call: TRBD1; cdr3_nt: TGTGCCAGCAGCTCCCGGACAGGATCCTACAATGAGCAGTTCTTC; cdr3_aa: CASSSRTGSYNEQFF
j_call: TRBJ2-3; v_call: TRBV5-6; clone_size: .; d_call: TRBD2; cdr3_nt: TGTGCCAGCAGCTTGAGAGCGGGAGATTTTACAGATACGCAGTATTTT; cdr3_aa: CASSLRAGDFTDTQYF
j_call: TRBJ2-1; v_call: TRBV7-9; clone_size: few; d_call: TRBD2; cdr3_nt: TGTGCCAGCAGCTTAGGGACTAGCGGATCGAGATACAATGAGCAGTTCTTC; cdr3_aa: CASSLGTSGSRYNEQFF
j_call: TRBJ2-2; v_call: TRBV29-1; clone_size: .; d_call: .; cdr3_nt: TGCAGCGTGAAATTAGGAGCCGGGGAGCTGTTTTTT; cdr3_aa: CSVKLGAGELFF
j_call: TRBJ2-1; v_call: TRBV23-1; clone_size: .; d_call: .; cdr3_nt: TGCGCCAGCAGTCAGCGTACACAGGGTAATGAGCAGTTCTTC; cdr3_aa: CASSQRTQGNEQFF
j_call: TRBJ1-2; v_call: TRBV18; clone_size: .; d_call: TRBD1; cdr3_nt: TGTGCCAGCTCACTGGGACAGGGCGGCTGGGAAGGCTACACCTTC; cdr3_aa: CASSLGQGGWEGYTF
j_call: TRBJ1-1; v_call: TRBV19; clone_size: .; d_call: .; cdr3_nt: TGTGCCAGTAGTATATCCTCGGGTTGGGCTGAAGCTTTCTTT; cdr3_aa: CASSISSGWAEAFF
j_call: TRBJ2-1; v_call: TRBV7-3; clone_size: .; d_call: .; cdr3_nt: TGTGCCAGCAGCCTATGGGGGACTGCCTACAATGAGCAGTTCTTC; cdr3_aa: CASSLWGTAYNEQFF
j_call: TRBJ1-3; v_call: TRBV9; clone_size: .; d_call: TRBD1; cdr3_nt: TGTGCCAGCAGCGTTCTGGGACAGCTCTCTGGAAACACCATATATTTT; cdr3_aa: CASSVLGQLSGNTIYF
j_call: TRBJ1-1; v_call: TRBV4-2; clone_size: .; d_call: TRBD1; cdr3_nt: TGTGCCAGCAGCCAAGATTCGCCGGACAGGGGACAAATTTTCTTT; cdr3_aa: CASSQDSPDRGQIFF
j_call: TRBJ2-3; v_call: TRBV21-1; clone_size: .; d_call: .; cdr3_nt: TGTGCCAGCAGCAAAGAGGGGGGCGGGGGGCTTTCCGATACGCAGTATTTT; cdr3_aa: CASSKEGGGGLSDTQYF
j_call: TRBJ1-2; v_call: TRBV27; clone_size: .; d_call: .; cdr3_nt: TGTGCCAGCAGTTTACACTCGACGGCGACATTTTATGGCTACACCTTC; cdr3_aa: CASSLHSTATFYGYTF